The rows below give T cell receptor beta chains drawn from one sample of a study of cytomegalovirus exposure and HLA in healthy donors. Assay used: immunoSEQ multiplex PCR; TCRdb lists only in-frame clones, some missing. The sample consists of about 130,000 clones, 70% of them appearing once. Material: PBMCs. These receptors all come from a woman aged 60-70 years in good health and CMV-seropositive. The CDR3 runs from the conserved cysteine through the conserved F or W. A D gene is named only where the DNA matches it firmly. Not every row has a clone size; where given, it reads once, few, many or a size class.

>TRBJ2-2|14|TRBV2|.|.
CASSEGLYTGELFF
TGTGCCAGCAGTGAGGGGCTGTACACCGGGGAGCTGTTTTTT
>TRBJ1-5|13|TRBV19|.|.
CASSIVQGQPQHF
TGTGCCAGTAGTATAGTTCAGGGCCAGCCCCAGCATTTT
>TRBJ2-1|15|TRBV7-9|once|TRBD2
CASSSGLAGDREPFF
TGTGCCAGCAGCTCAGGCCTAGCGGGAGATAGAGAGCCGTTCTTC
>TRBJ2-7|15|TRBV13|few|.
CASSLRAGEGYEQYF
TGTGCCAGCAGCTTAAGGGCAGGAGAGGGCTACGAGCAGTACTTC
>TRBJ1-2|15|TRBV5-6|.|TRBD1
CASSPETGSNYGYTF
TGTGCCAGCAGCCCCGAGACAGGGTCGAACTATGGCTACACCTTC
>TRBJ2-7|15|TRBV5-6|few|.
CASSWGTPTPYEQYF
TGTGCCAGCAGCTGGGGGACTCCAACTCCCTACGAGCAGTACTTC
>TRBJ2-1|17|TRBV11-2|once|TRBD2
CASSFVASGRVIHEQFF
TGTGCCAGCAGCTTTGTAGCTAGCGGGAGGGTCATCCATGAGCAGTTCTTC
>TRBJ1-1|14|TRBV5-1|.|.
CASSSNTGNTEAFF
TGCGCCAGCAGCTCCAATACAGGGAACACTGAAGCTTTCTTT
>TRBJ1-2|14|TRBV12-5|.|TRBD1
CASGQDRGNYGYTF
TGTGCTAGTGGCCAAGACAGGGGGAACTATGGCTACACCTTC
>TRBJ1-3|14|TRBV7-9|few|.
CASSGATSGNTIYF
TGTGCCAGCAGCGGGGCCACCTCTGGAAACACCATATATTTT
>TRBJ2-1|15|TRBV27|.|TRBD2
CASSRLAGTYNEQFF
TGTGCCAGCAGTCGTCTAGCGGGAACCTACAATGAGCAGTTCTTC
>TRBJ2-3|13|TRBV28|few|.
CASRDDRPDTQYF
TGTGCCAGCAGAGATGACAGACCAGATACGCAGTATTTT
>TRBJ2-5|15|TRBV7-2|.|TRBD2
CASSPSGGSTETQYF
TGTGCCAGCAGCCCCTCTGGCGGGAGTACAGAGACCCAGTACTTC
>TRBJ2-5|16|TRBV7-2|.|TRBD1
CATGVGDRVRQETQYF
TGTGCCACCGGGGTAGGGGACAGGGTCCGCCAAGAGACCCAGTACTTC
>TRBJ2-2|15|TRBV28|.|TRBD1
CASTEGQGSTGELFF
TGTGCCAGCACCGAGGGACAGGGGAGCACCGGGGAGCTGTTTTTT
>TRBJ1-1|17|TRBV7-9|.|.
CASSLGRSHIGNTEAFF
TGTGCCAGCAGCTTGGGTAGGAGCCACATAGGGAACACTGAAGCTTTCTTT